This T cell receptor (beta chain) was sequenced for a study of cytomegalovirus exposure and HLA in healthy donors. PCR primers comprised 60 Vbeta and 13 Jbeta primers. Clones were sequenced by immunoSEQ multiplex PCR, and TCRdb holds only the in-frame ones, with some missing. The sample contains roughly 200,000 clones, around 77% of which appear only once. Looked up from germline, CDR1 is LGHNA and CDR2 is YNFKEQ. V was pared by 3 bases and J by 10 bases, with 10 bases of the junction left unmatched. This CDR3 region has 14 residues. The sequence came from a woman aged 30 to 39 in good health and CMV-seronegative. V and J are TRBV4-2 and TRBJ1-1; 8 bases agree with TRBD1. Sequencing used PBMCs. Here the CDR3 reads CASSHFGQGGTAFF. The CDR3 DNA is TGTGCCAGCAGCCATTTTGGACAGGGAGGGACAGCTTTCTTT.